The next 18 T cell receptor beta chains were all read from a single sample in a study of response to subunit inactivated influenza vaccine. TCRdb reprocessed the RT-PCR reads via MiXCR and lists one record per CDR3 protein. The table shows 450,000 to 600,000 distinct CDR3 sequences, with roughly 8.2% occurring only once. The sample consisted of PBMCs from blood, taken roughly 24 months after vaccination. The receptors were sampled from a man between 45 and 75 years old who received an inactivated influenza vaccine.

This clonotype was observed many times. The CDR3 loop reads CAIGDPIYEQYF. The DNA of the CDR3 is TGTGCCATCGGGGACCCAATCTACGAGCAGTACTTC. The chain combines TRBV10-3 with TRBJ2-7; D tentatively reads TRBD1 or TRBD2 (5 bases each). The CDR3 length is 12 residues. V lost 8 bases and J 3 bases, leaving 11 bases between the germline ends. The germline CDR1 and CDR2 sequences are ENHRY and SYGVKD.

The chain links TRBV4-2 to TRBJ2-7, with TRBD2 matching over 9 bases. The CDR3 covers 19 residues. Germline lookup yields CDR1 LGHNA and CDR2 YNFKEQ. V shed 0 bases, J shed 4 bases, and the junction held 16 bases outside the gene matches. Here the CDR3 reads CASSQENLAGRHRGYEQYF. The CDR3 bases are TGTGCCAGCAGCCAAGAAAATCTAGCGGGGAGGCATCGGGGGTACGAGCAGTACTTC.

The chain links TRBV11-1 to TRBJ2-7; 7 positions agree with TRBD1. The CDR3 is made up of 18 amino acids. V lost 5 bases and J lost 4; bases outside the gene matches: 20. CDR1 is SGHAT and CDR2 is FQDESV in the germline V gene (reference sequence). CDR3 in DNA: TGTGCCAGCAGCCGCATAAACTCACAGGGGCAACGACCATACGAGCAGTACTTC. Its translation: CASSRINSQGQRPYEQYF.

The chain carries TRBV4-3 and TRBJ1-3; D possibly corresponds to TRBD1 (5 bases). CDR3 length equals 16 residues. V lost 0 bases and J 4 bases, leaving 13 bases between the germline ends. CDR1 and CDR2 (germline): LGHNA, YSLEER. The CDR3 sequence: CASSQDRLGTGNTIYF. The DNA of the CDR3 is TGCGCCAGCAGCCAAGATCGTCTGGGGACCGGAAACACCATATATTTT.

In this sample, this clonotype turned up many times. The gene calls are TRBV20-1 and TRBJ2-1; 16 nucleotides align to TRBD2. The CDR3 contains 14 residues. From germline, CDR1 is DFQATT and CDR2 SNEGSKA (reference sequence). The V and J ends lost 6 bases and 10 bases, in that order; junction bases with no gene match: 6. CDR3 sequence reads: CSASGTSGREEQFF. The CDR3, as DNA: TGCAGTGCCAGCGGGACTAGCGGGAGGGAGGAGCAGTTCTTC.

CDR3 in DNA: TGTGCCAGCAGCTTAATGACGTTTCAGCCCCAGCATTTT. Protein product: CASSLMTFQPQHF. This chain links TRBV7-2 with TRBJ1-5; D gene uncertain. Germline V lookup: CDR1 SGHTA, CDR2 FQGNSA. Trimming left V 2 bases short and J 6 bases short, with 8 bases between. The CDR3 has 13 residues.

The rearrangement uses TRBV20-1 and TRBJ2-3; 7 bases are shared with TRBD2. The CDR3 consists of 16 residues. Germline assignment: CDR1 DFQATT and CDR2 SNEGSKA (reference sequence). V lost 2 bases to trimming and J lost 0 bases; unmatched junction nucleotides: 8. CDR3 loop: CSARMSSGASTDTQYF. DNA of the CDR3: TGCAGTGCTAGAATGTCTAGCGGTGCTAGCACAGATACGCAGTATTTT.

This clonotype was picked up a small number of times. CDR3 sequence reads: CASSLVGTGYYEQYF. The CDR3 DNA is TGCGCCAGCAGCTTGGTAGGGACAGGGTACTACGAGCAGTACTTC. The chain recombines TRBV5-1 with TRBJ2-7, with 9 nucleotides matching TRBD1. The germline V gene encodes CDR1 SGHRS and CDR2 YFSETQ. J gave up 3 bases and V 0 bases, and 4 bases lay outside the gene matches. The CDR3 is 15 amino acids.

This clonotype appeared many times. J is TRBJ2-1 and V is TRBV10-3; perhaps TRBD2 as D (6 bases). The CDR3 is 14 residues long. Trimming stripped 5 bases from V and 9 bases from J, with 17 bases between. CDR1 and CDR2 (germline): ENHRY, SYGVKD. The CDR3 DNA sequence: TGTGCCATCAGTTTATCGTCAGGGCGGGGTGAGCAGTTCTTC. It is translated as CAISLSSGRGEQFF.

This clonotype was seen many times. The chain combines TRBV4-1 with TRBJ2-5; D perhaps matches TRBD2 (6 bases). The CDR3 runs to 15 residues. From germline, CDR1 is MGHRA and CDR2 YSYEKL. The V gene lost 6 bases and the J gene lost 5 bases, with 19 bases spanning the gap. The CDR3 region is CASSLLVASAETQYF. CDR3 DNA: TGCGCCAGCAGTCTTCTCGTGGCTAGCGCCGAGACCCAGTACTTC.

The J gene is TRBJ2-1, the V gene TRBV5-4; D is unresolved. The CDR3 covers 12 residues. The ends were cut back, 1 base at V and 9 bases at J, with 8 bases in the middle. The germline V gene has CDR1 SGHNT and CDR2 YYREEE (reference sequence). The CDR3 is CASSLSSTEQFF. Here the CDR3 DNA reads TGTGCCAGCAGCTTGTCTTCCACTGAGCAGTTCTTC.

This clonotype turned up a few times. J is TRBJ1-6 and V is TRBV5-1; no reliable D call. Germline loops: CDR1 SGHRS, CDR2 YFSETQ. This CDR3 has 17 amino acids. Trimming removed 2 bases at V and 0 bases at J, with 12 bases between. The CDR3 here is CASSFQDPGSYNSPLHF. CDR3 nucleotides: TGCGCCAGCAGCTTTCAAGATCCCGGCTCCTATAATTCACCCCTCCACTTT.

The rearrangement uses TRBV7-9 and TRBJ1-4; D gene unclear. The germline CDR1 and CDR2 sequences are SEHNR and FQNEAQ (reference sequence). The CDR3 is 15 residues long. The ends were cut back, 1 base at V and 5 bases at J, with 11 bases in the middle. The CDR3 DNA sequence: TGTGCCAGCAGCTTAGGGCCCCAACTAAATGAAAAACTGTTTTTT. Its protein is CASSLGPQLNEKLFF.

This clonotype was seen only a few times. V is TRBV29-1 and J is TRBJ1-1; no clear D. V lost 3 bases and J lost 5, with 10 bases in between. Germline CDR1 reads SQVTM; CDR2 reads ANQGSEA. The CDR3 has 12 amino acids. The CDR3 sequence is CSVDQVGTEAFF. The DNA of the CDR3 is TGCAGCGTTGATCAGGTCGGTACTGAAGCTTTCTTT.

This clonotype was seen only a few times. The chain joins TRBV27 to TRBJ1-3; 7 nucleotides agree with TRBD1. Germline-derived CDR1 and CDR2 are MNHEY and SMNVEV (reference sequence). Germline trimming cut 7 bases from V and 0 bases from J; bases unmatched to any gene: 9. The CDR3 spans 16 residues. The CDR3 coding sequence is TGTGCCAGCAACGTCGAGGGGACAGTCTCTGGAAACACCATATATTTT. This codes for CASNVEGTVSGNTIYF.

The gene calls are TRBV4-3 and TRBJ2-7, with a tentative D call TRBD2 (6 bases). The germline V gene has CDR1 LGHNA and CDR2 YSLEER. Trimming took off 3 bases at V and 2 bases at J, with 17 bases between the two ends. The CDR3 covers 16 residues. The CDR3 DNA sequence: TGCGCCAGCAGCCAGGTTGGGACTCCGAAACCCTACGAGCAGTACTTC. Protein: CASSQVGTPKPYEQYF.

This clonotype has a count of ten or more. V is TRBV20-1 and J is TRBJ2-5; D is ambiguous. The germline V and J ends were trimmed by 0 bases and 5 bases, with 16 bases remaining between them. CDR1 and CDR2 from the germline V gene are DFQATT and SNEGSKA (reference sequence). This CDR3 contains 15 residues. CDR3 sequence reads: CSARDPIGSRETQYF. The CDR3 bases are TGCAGTGCTAGAGACCCGATCGGGTCGAGGGAGACCCAGTACTTC.

V gene TRBV6-5 combines with J gene TRBJ2-5; D uncertain. V lost 2 bases, J lost 5 bases, and 9 bases lay in between. The CDR3 is 13 residues long. Germline loops: CDR1 MNHEY, CDR2 SVGAGI. Here the CDR3 DNA reads TGTGCCAGCAGTTACGTGAGATGGGAGACCCAGTACTTC. Translated, it gives CASSYVRWETQYF.